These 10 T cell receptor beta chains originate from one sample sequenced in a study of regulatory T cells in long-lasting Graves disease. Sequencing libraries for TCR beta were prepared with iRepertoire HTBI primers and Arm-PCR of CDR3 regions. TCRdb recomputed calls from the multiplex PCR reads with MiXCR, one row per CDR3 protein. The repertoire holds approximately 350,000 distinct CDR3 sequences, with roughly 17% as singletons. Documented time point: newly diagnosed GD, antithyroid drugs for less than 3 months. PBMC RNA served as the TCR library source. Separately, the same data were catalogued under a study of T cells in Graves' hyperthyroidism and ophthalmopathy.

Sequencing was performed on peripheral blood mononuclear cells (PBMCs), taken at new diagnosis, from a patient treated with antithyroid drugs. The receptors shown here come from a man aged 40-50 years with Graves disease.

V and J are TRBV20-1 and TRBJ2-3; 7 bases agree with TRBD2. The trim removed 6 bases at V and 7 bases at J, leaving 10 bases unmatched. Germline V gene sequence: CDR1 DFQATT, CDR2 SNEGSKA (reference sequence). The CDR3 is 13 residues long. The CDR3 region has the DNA TGCAGTGCGCCAACCCCGGGACTACATACGCAGTATTTT. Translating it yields CSAPTPGLHTQYF.

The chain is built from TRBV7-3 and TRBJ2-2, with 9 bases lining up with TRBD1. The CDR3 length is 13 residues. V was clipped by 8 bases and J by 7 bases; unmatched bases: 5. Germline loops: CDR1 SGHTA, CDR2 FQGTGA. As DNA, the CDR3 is TGTGCCAGCGGACAGGGGCTCGACGGGGAGCTGTTTTTT. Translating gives CASGQGLDGELFF.

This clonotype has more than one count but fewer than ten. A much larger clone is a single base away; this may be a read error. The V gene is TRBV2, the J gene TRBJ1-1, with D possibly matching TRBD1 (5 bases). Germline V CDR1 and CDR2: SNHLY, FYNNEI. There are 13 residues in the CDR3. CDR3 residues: CASGERREERAFF. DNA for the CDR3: TGTGCCAGCGGTGAGCGCAGGGAAGAACGCGCTTTCTTT.

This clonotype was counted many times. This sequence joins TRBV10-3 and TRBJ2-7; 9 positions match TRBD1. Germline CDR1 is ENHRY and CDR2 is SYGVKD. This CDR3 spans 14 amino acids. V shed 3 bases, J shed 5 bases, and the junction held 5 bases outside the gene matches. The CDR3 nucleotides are TGTGCCATCAGTGACTGGGACAGGGAGAACGAGCAGTACTTC. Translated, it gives CAISDWDRENEQYF.

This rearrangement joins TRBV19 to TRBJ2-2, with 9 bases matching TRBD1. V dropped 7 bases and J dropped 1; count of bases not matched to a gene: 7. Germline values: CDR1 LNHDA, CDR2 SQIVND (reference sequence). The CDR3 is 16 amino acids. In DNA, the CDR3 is TGTGCCAGTATTCCTGGGACAGGGCAGAACACCGGGGAGCTGTTTTTT. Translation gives CASIPGTGQNTGELFF. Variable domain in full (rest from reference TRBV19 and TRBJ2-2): DGGITQSPKYLFRKEGQNVTLSCEQNLNHDAMYWYRQDPGQGLRLIYYSQIVNDFQKGDIAEGYSVSREKKESFPLTVTSAQKNPTAFYLCASIPGTGQNTGELFFGEGSRLTVL.

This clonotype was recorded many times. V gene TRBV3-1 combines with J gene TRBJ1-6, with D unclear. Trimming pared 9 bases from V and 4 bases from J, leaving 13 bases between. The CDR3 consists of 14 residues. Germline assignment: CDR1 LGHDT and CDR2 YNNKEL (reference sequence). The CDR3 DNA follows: TGTGCCAGTTCTAGACGGGAATATAATTCACCCCTCCACTTT. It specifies CASSRREYNSPLHF.

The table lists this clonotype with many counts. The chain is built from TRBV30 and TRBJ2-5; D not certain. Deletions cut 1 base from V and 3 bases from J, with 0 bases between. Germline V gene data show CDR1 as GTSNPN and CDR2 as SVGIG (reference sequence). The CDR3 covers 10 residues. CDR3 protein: CAWSEETQYF. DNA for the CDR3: TGTGCCTGGAGTGAAGAGACCCAGTACTTC.

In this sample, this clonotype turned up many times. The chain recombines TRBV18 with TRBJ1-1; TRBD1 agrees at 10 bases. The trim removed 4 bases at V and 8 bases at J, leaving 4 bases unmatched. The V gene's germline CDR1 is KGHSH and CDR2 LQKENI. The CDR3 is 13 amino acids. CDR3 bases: TGTGCCAGCTCACAGACAGGGGGCATAGAAGCTTTCTTT. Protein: CASSQTGGIEAFF.

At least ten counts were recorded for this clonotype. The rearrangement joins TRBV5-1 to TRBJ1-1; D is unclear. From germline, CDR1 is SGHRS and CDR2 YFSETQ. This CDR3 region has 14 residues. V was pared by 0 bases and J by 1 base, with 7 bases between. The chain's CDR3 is CASSLVPPNTEAFF. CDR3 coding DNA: TGCGCCAGCAGCTTGGTACCGCCGAACACTGAAGCTTTCTTT.

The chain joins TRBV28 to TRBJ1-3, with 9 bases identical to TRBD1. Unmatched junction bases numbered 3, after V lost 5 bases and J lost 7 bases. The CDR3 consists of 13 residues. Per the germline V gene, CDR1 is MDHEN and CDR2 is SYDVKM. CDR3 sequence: CASSKGTGNTIYF. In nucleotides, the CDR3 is TGTGCCAGCAGTAAGGGGACAGGGAACACCATATATTTT. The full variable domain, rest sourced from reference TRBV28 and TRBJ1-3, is DVKVTQSSRYLVKRTGEKVFLECVQDMDHENMFWYRQDPGLGLRLIYFSYDVKMKEKGDIPEGYSVSREKKERFSLILESASTNQTSMYLCASSKGTGNTIYFGEGSWLTVV.